This T cell receptor (beta chain) was profiled in a study of cytomegalovirus exposure and HLA in healthy donors. Study-wide results and limits: Diagnosis of cytomegalovirus status made by the classifier reportedly showed high specificity and sensitivity. A few chains linked to CMV were shown in vitro to be specific for CMV antigens.

The donors were healthy bone marrow donors. The CDR3 length is 13 residues. CDR1 and CDR2 (germline): KGHSH, LQKENI. Trimming left V 4 bases short and J 3 bases short, with 9 bases between. PCR primers comprised 60 Vbeta and 13 Jbeta primers. Repertoires were generated with immunoSEQ multiplex PCR, while TCRdb's copy carries only in-frame clones and drops some. The data show around 130,000 clones, with 60% to 75% seen just once and roughly 3% held by the top ten. Points on this clone: Its antigen is not identified.

J is TRBJ1-1 and V is TRBV18, with a tentative D call TRBD1 (6 bases). Sequences were obtained from PBMCs. The clonotype originates from a woman aged 40 to 55 in good health and CMV-seropositive. DNA for the CDR3: TGTGCCAGCTCACGGACAGTAGACACTGAAGCTTTCTTT. This gives the protein CASSRTVDTEAFF. Based on the CDR3 plus reference TRBV18 and TRBJ1-1, the full variable domain is NAGVMQNPRHLVRRRGQEARLRCSPMKGHSHVYWYRQLPEEGLKFMVYLQKENIIDESGMPKERFSAEFPKEGPSILRIQQVVRGDSAAYFCASSRTVDTEAFFGQGTRLTVV.